The rows below give T cell receptor beta chains drawn from one sample of a study of OX40 agonist ivuxolimab in advanced cancers. TCRdb keeps only in-frame clones here, not all; method: immunoSEQ multiplex PCR. This table has some 19,000 clones, 88% appearing once. The material was CD4+ or CD8+ T cells sorted from blood, obtained in a trial of the OX40 agonist ivuxolimab. These receptors were collected from an adult with an advanced solid tumor such as melanoma, head and neck, liver or kidney cancer. Each CDR3 is given with its conserved first and last residue. D genes are given only for firm matches. The size field is filled for only some rows; it gives once, few, many or a size class.

TRBJ1-5	NA	NA	TRBV2	TGTGCCAGCAGTGAGGGGAGACAGGTCAATCAGCCCCAGCATTTT	CASSEGRQVNQPQHF
TRBJ2-5	NA	NA	TRBV6-1	TGTGCCAGCAGTGAAGAGGGGCAGGCCTGGGAGACCCAGTACTTC	CASSEEGQAWETQYF
TRBJ2-7	NA	NA	TRBV14	TGTGCCAGCAGCCAAGAAATTAGCTACGAGCAGTACTTC	CASSQEISYEQYF
TRBJ2-7	few	NA	TRBV4-2	TGTGCCAGCAGCCCCATCCGGGGTTACGAGCAGTACTTC	CASSPIRGYEQYF
TRBJ2-7	NA	TRBD2	TRBV7-9	TGTGCCAGCAGCCCCACCCCCGGGGCTAGCGGGGGGGTTTTGGACGAGCAGTACTTC	CASSPTPGASGGVLDEQYF
TRBJ2-7	NA	TRBD2	TRBV7-9	TGTGCCAGCAGCTCGATCCTAGCGGGGACTCGCGAGCAGTACTTC	CASSSILAGTREQYF
TRBJ1-6	few	TRBD1	TRBV13	TGTGCCAGCAGCTTGGAGGGGACAGGAGATTCACCCCTCCACTTT	CASSLEGTGDSPLHF
TRBJ2-5	NA	NA	TRBV5-6	TGTGCCAGCAGCTTGGCCGGGACTTCCCAAGAGACCCAGTACTTC	CASSLAGTSQETQYF
TRBJ1-2	NA	TRBD1	TRBV6-1	TGTGCCAGCAGGATGGGACAGGGGATGGACTATGGCTACACCTTC	CASRMGQGMDYGYTF
TRBJ2-3	once	TRBD2	TRBV10-3	TGTGCCATCAAGGGGCTAGCGGATAGCACAGATACGCAGTATTTT	CAIKGLADSTDTQYF
TRBJ2-6	once	NA	TRBV11-2	TGTGCCAGCGAAGCAGCCGCCTCTGGGGCCAACGTCCTGACTTTC	CASEAAASGANVLTF
TRBJ1-5	NA	NA	TRBV5-1	TGCGCCAGCAGCTTGGGTGGAGGGCAGCCCCAGCATTTT	CASSLGGGQPQHF
TRBJ1-3	NA	NA	TRBV7-2	TGTGCCAGCACGTGGGGGGACACCATATATTTT	CASTWGDTIYF
TRBJ2-7	NA	TRBD1	TRBV7-9	TGTGCCAGCAGCCCAAATAGACAGGGAGTTTACGAGCAGTACTTC	CASSPNRQGVYEQYF
TRBJ1-2	NA	NA	TRBV4-1	TGCGCCAGCAGCCAAGAAGTCACAGATTCTTACTACACCTTC	CASSQEVTDSYYTF
TRBJ1-5	NA	NA	TRBV25-1	TGTGCCAGCAGTGAATTCGGAGGAGCAGGGGATCAGCCCCAGCATTTT	CASSEFGGAGDQPQHF
TRBJ2-7	once	NA	TRBV5-6	TGTGCCAGCAGCGTGGAGCTCGAGCAGTACTTC	CASSVELEQYF
TRBJ2-1	NA	TRBD1	TRBV12-5	TGTGCTAGTGGTTTGACCCTAATGGGACAGGCTCACTACAATGAGCAGTTCTTC	CASGLTLMGQAHYNEQFF
TRBJ1-2	NA	NA	TRBV4-1	TGCGCCAGCAGCCTAGGCGGGGGGGGCTACACCTTC	CASSLGGGGYTF
TRBJ2-1	NA	NA	TRBV11-2	TGTGCCAGCAGCTTAGAATTGGGTGATGAGCAGTTCTTC	CASSLELGDEQFF
TRBJ2-1	once	NA	TRBV27	TGTGCCAGCAGTTTGAGGCCAGGCACCTACAATGAGCAGTTCTTC	CASSLRPGTYNEQFF
TRBJ2-7	NA	NA	TRBV11-2	TGTGCCAGCAGCTTAGGGCCCACCCTAGTACGTCTCTACGAGCAGTACTTC	CASSLGPTLVRLYEQYF
TRBJ2-1	NA	NA	TRBV2	TGTGCCGGACCACAGGGATCGTCCAATGAGCAGTTCTTC	CAGPQGSSNEQFF
TRBJ1-4	NA	NA	TRBV1	TGCACCAGCGGATACAGGGAGGGACTTGCAACTAATGAAAAACTGTTTTTT	CTSGYREGLATNEKLFF
TRBJ1-1	once	NA	TRBV13	TGTGCCAGCAGTTTCTCGGGGAGGTGGAAGAACACTGAAGCTTTCTTT	CASSFSGRWKNTEAFF